The present entry profiles one T cell receptor beta chain with its context. This entry comes from a study of blood T cell repertoires in COVID-19. Sequencing was performed with immunoSEQ multiplex PCR; in TCRdb, only in-frame clones are kept and a portion is missing. The data contain around 60,000 clones, over 60% of them singletons. Seattle enrolled patients during active infection and tracked them longitudinally. The germline gives CDR1 MNHEY, CDR2 SVGAGI. The germline V and J ends were trimmed by 7 bases and 9 bases, with 19 bases remaining between them. The CDR3 has 15 residues. The rearrangement joins TRBV6-5 to TRBJ1-6; tentative D call: TRBD1 (6 bases). The sequence came from a man aged 30-40 years with COVID-19, enrolled during active disease. Sample: peripheral blood. The CDR3 bases are TGTGCCAGCACCCCGTCGGACAGACAAATTTCACCCCTCCACTTT. This gives the protein CASTPSDRQISPLHF.